The present T cell receptor beta chain was sequenced within a study of HIV-infected children after antiretroviral therapy interruption. Across the study: Four children interrupted treatment; four stayed on continuous treatment. Whole-study results and caveats: Naive CD4+ sequences overlapped less between time points once interruption began.

Documented treatment: PENTA 11 planned treatment interruption arm or continuous ART arm. In its sample, this clonotype was seen many times. Antigen unknown. The TCR library was built from RNA with a 3' RACE protocol and unique molecular identifiers. TCRdb independently ran MiXCR on the 3' RACE reads; one entry per CDR3 protein. The sample includes about 15,000 distinct CDR3 sequences, nearly 3.5% of them seen just once. This CDR3 spans 13 amino acids. V dropped 4 bases and J dropped 7 bases, with 10 bases sitting between them. Germline CDR1 is SNHLY and CDR2 is FYNNEI. V and J are TRBV2 and TRBJ1-4; D possibly corresponds to TRBD1 (6 bases). This specimen was CD45RA+ CD4+ T cells from PBMCs, taken from a donor given antiretroviral therapy, either interrupted or continuous. The subset: naive CD4+ CD45RA+ CD45RO- T cells. The clonotype comes from a child between 2 and 17 years old with HIV. The CDR3 protein is CASSVGGTEKLFF. The DNA for the CDR3 is TGTGCCAGCAGTGTAGGGGGGACTGAAAAACTGTTTTTT.